This T cell receptor (beta chain) was sequenced in a study of T cell responses to AZD1222 COVID-19 vaccine. Study-wide results and limits: All repertoire sampling was performed exclusively after the peak T cell response. CD4 TCRs linked to vaccination spanned spike, dominating at 160-218 and 743-854.

This clone was found once. Its target is unknown. Only in-frame clones appear in the TCRdb table, and some are missing; sequencing was by immunoSEQ multiplex PCR. The data hold about 92,000 clones, with about 90% observed a single time. V was clipped by 5 bases and J by 4 bases, with 15 bases between them. The germline CDR1 and CDR2 sequences are KGHSH and LQKENI. This CDR3 contains 15 residues. This receptor was obtained from an adult in good health. The source was peripheral blood, collected on day 0 of AZD1222 vaccination. The rearrangement links TRBV18 to TRBJ1-5, with D uncertain. CDR3 sequence reads: CASSLEVSRNQPQHF. The DNA of the CDR3 is TGTGCCAGCTCATTAGAGGTCTCTCGTAATCAGCCCCAGCATTTT.